This record covers a single T cell receptor beta chain. The sample holds many counts of this clonotype. This clone's antigen is unknown. Per-base quality was not reported, and no clone a single base away is much larger than it. V and J are truncated by 6 bases and 9 bases respectively, leaving an intervening sequence of 15 bases. CDR1 and CDR2, looked up from the germline V gene, are SQVTM and ANQGSEA. The CDR3 sequence holds 12 residues, the cysteine and phenylalanine included. Only the CDR3 portion is preserved as DNA: 36 bases, with reading frame beginning at the first base. To prepare the library, 5' RACE was applied. This sample was sequenced with a NextSeq 500. In the TCR library protocol, a unique molecular identifier was attached to each TCR cDNA molecule so that PCR and sequencing errors could be corrected. In the authors' own workflow: Decombinator tools were used for TCR identification, UMI-based error correction and CDR3 extraction. TCRs above a frequency of 2 per 1,000, corresponding to the top 1% of the tumor frequency distribution, were defined as expanded. Each repertoire was subsampled 100 times to 5,000 TCRs, after which Renyi diversity was computed with the R vegan package. CDR3 similarity networks were built from amino acid triplet string-kernel similarity, connecting CDR3s with pairwise similarity above 0.82. The public reads were reprocessed in TCRdb via fastp at Q25 and MiXCR, keeping in-frame beta chains. Entries are consolidated by CDR3 protein sequence, retaining the most common genes and DNA. TCRdb's processing, not the authors' own work, is the source of the V and J calls. The sample includes about 50,000 distinct CDR3 sequences, with approximately 7.6% observed a single time. The top ten constitute 13% of the sample.

The sample is drawn from a study of spatial heterogeneity in lung cancer (dated by TCRdb to the late 2010s). Background on the whole study: Beta-chain transcripts were consistently detected in greater numbers than alpha-chain transcripts, which likely reflects a higher abundance of beta-chain transcripts. The study quantitatively compared TCR alpha and beta repertoires across multiple tumor regions, matched nontumor lung and blood in non-small cell lung cancer. TCR repertoire features were related to nonsynonymous mutation counts determined by whole-exome sequencing of tumor tissue. In the raw uncorrected reads, each unique combination of TCR and UMI appeared more than ten times on average. Both alpha and beta chains were TCR-sequenced in samples taken at surgery, namely 220 tumor regions, around 61 matched nontumor lung samples and 50 to 60 PBMC samples.

The full study reports these points: Confirming at a functional level the hypothesis that regional TCRs recognize regional mutations was considered to require additional single-cell paired TCR alpha and beta sequencing. Ubiquitous expanded tumor TCRs were found in blood more often at tumor resection than at routine follow-up.

The label giving this sample's time point can be read as: sample taken at primary tumor resection. TCR sequencing used whole RNA extracted from tumor and nontumor lung tissue, or from cryopreserved PBMC samples, without cell sorting. The donors were about 71 patients from the lung TRACERx cohort who had early-stage, untreated non-small cell lung cancer. A patient was chosen for TCR sequencing only when enough RNA was available from at least two tumor regions. The chain is encoded by TRBV29-1 joined to TRBJ1-5; a tentative D call is TRBD1 (5 bases match). The receptor comes from a female donor with early-stage non-small cell lung cancer. The material sequenced was PBMCs, taken at surgery. The DNA reads TGCAGCGTGGCTACAGGTATCGGGCCCCAGCATTTT. This yields the protein CSVATGIGPQHF.